A selection of T cell receptor beta chains follows, all from one sample in a study of T cells in Graves' hyperthyroidism and ophthalmopathy. TCRdb redid the calling of the multiplex PCR reads with MiXCR, one entry per CDR3 protein. Found here are roughly 96,000 distinct CDR3 sequences, around 52% of them singletons; the top ten hold less than 30%. The source material was blood. Source of these receptors: a woman in her thirties or forties with Graves' hyperthyroidism. CDR3s include the opening cysteine and the closing phenylalanine or tryptophan. A D gene is named only where the DNA matches it firmly. Not all rows give a size; the values are once, few, many and, for expanded clones, a class.

>.|.|TRBV9|TRBJ2-6|16
CASSSDSRSGANVLTF
TGTGCCAGCAGCTCAGACAGCCGCTCTGGGGCCAACGTCCTGACTTTC
>TRBD1|few|TRBV9|TRBJ1-6|16
CASSPGTGETNSPLHF
TGTGCCAGCAGCCCCGGGACAGGGGAAACGAATTCACCCCTCCACTTT
>.|many|TRBV29-1|TRBJ2-5|12
CSVEEYQETQYF
TGCAGCGTTGAAGAGTACCAAGAGACCCAGTACTTC
>.|.|TRBV7-9|TRBJ1-5|15
CASSLSGTPNQPQHF
TGTGCCAGCAGCTTGAGCGGGACACCAAATCAGCCCCAGCATTTT
>.|.|TRBV7-2|TRBJ2-2|13
CASSTGRTRELFF
TGTGCCAGCAGCACCGGAAGAACGCGCGAGCTGTTTTTT
>TRBD1|many|TRBV3-1|TRBJ2-5|15
CASSQGGSRGETQYF
TGTGCCAGCAGCCAAGGTGGGAGCAGGGGGGAGACCCAGTACTTC
>.|many|TRBV10-2|TRBJ2-2|13
CASSDFVTGELFF
TGCGCCAGCAGTGACTTCGTCACCGGGGAGCTGTTTTTT
>.|once|TRBV14|TRBJ2-2|18
CASSPDSSALPNTGELFF
TGTGCCAGCTCACCAGATAGCTCCGCCCTGCCGAACACCGGGGAGCTGTTTTTT
>.|.|TRBV7-9|TRBJ2-7|14
CASSLGQEQYEQYF
TGTGCCAGCAGCTTAGGTCAAGAACAATACGAGCAGTACTTC
>.|many|TRBV19|TRBJ1-5|16
CASSPSGTTGNQPQHF
TGTGCCAGTAGTCCCTCCGGGACCACCGGCAATCAGCCCCAGCATTTT
>TRBD1|.|TRBV29-1|TRBJ2-7|13
CSSRTGTAGEQYF
TGCAGCTCCCGGACAGGGACGGCTGGCGAGCAGTACTTC
>TRBD1|.|TRBV10-3|TRBJ1-4|11
CAIRGTGELFF
TGTGCCATCAGGGGGACAGGGGAACTGTTTTTT
>TRBD2|many|TRBV20-1|TRBJ2-7|17
CSAQPTGTSGSPYEQYF
TGCAGTGCCCAACCCACCGGGACTAGCGGGAGCCCCTACGAGCAGTACTTC
>.|once|TRBV20-1|TRBJ2-7|14
CSARFGGVRYEQYF
TGCAGTGCTAGATTTGGGGGAGTGAGGTACGAGCAGTACTTC
>.|many|TRBV9|TRBJ1-3|16
CASSVRTDLSGNTIYF
TGTGCCAGCAGCGTTCGGACCGATCTCTCTGGAAACACCATATATTTT
>TRBD2|.|TRBV29-1|TRBJ2-6|13
CSVTSGVANVLTF
TGCAGCGTTACTAGCGGGGTGGCCAACGTCCTGACTTTC
>TRBD1|.|TRBV12-3/TRBV12-4|TRBJ2-5|14
CASSQGQGWETQYF
TGTGCCAGCAGTCAAGGACAGGGGTGGGAGACCCAGTACTTC
>TRBD1|few|TRBV29-1|TRBJ2-3|15
CSVPRQGKGTDTQYF
TGCAGCGTCCCCCGACAGGGCAAAGGCACAGATACGCAGTATTTT
>.|.|TRBV7-4|TRBJ1-2|10
CASRRGGYTF
TGTGCCAGCAGAAGGGGGGGCTACACCTTC
>TRBD2|.|TRBV7-3|TRBJ2-2|17
CASSPLPGLAGAGELFF
TGTGCCAGTAGCCCACTCCCGGGACTAGCGGGAGCCGGGGAGCTGTTTTTT
>TRBD1|.|TRBV6-1|TRBJ1-1|13
CASRPTGDTEAFF
TGTGCCAGCAGACCGACAGGGGACACTGAAGCTTTCTTT
>.|many|TRBV5-6|TRBJ2-7|14
CASSWGRGSYEQYF
TGTGCCAGCAGCTGGGGCCGGGGGTCCTACGAGCAGTACTTC
>TRBD1|.|TRBV20-1|TRBJ1-2|14
CSARAGQGPRGYTF
TGCAGTGCTAGAGCGGGACAGGGGCCGCGTGGCTACACCTTC
>.|many|TRBV2|TRBJ2-3|12
CASSLEADTQYF
TGTGCCAGCAGCCTGGAGGCGGATACGCAGTATTTT
>.|.|TRBV7-9|TRBJ2-2|13
CAWSRGFTGELFF
TGTGCCTGGAGTAGGGGGTTCACCGGGGAGCTGTTTTTT
>.|.|TRBV7-6|TRBJ1-3|16
CASRGAGSPSGNTIYF
TGTGCCAGCAGGGGGGCAGGGTCCCCCTCTGGAAACACCATATATTTT
>.|.|TRBV15|TRBJ2-6|22
CATSDTGSGANVLTFGANVLTF
.
>.|.|TRBV5-1|TRBJ2-7|16
CASSLGWTGRDDEQYF
TGCGCCAGCAGCTTGGGGTGGACAGGGAGGGATGACGAGCAGTACTTC
>.|.|TRBV7-9|TRBJ2-5|13
CASSKDNQETQYF
TGTGCCAGCAGCAAGGACAACCAAGAGACCCAGTACTTC
>TRBD2|many|TRBV25-1|TRBJ2-2|17
CASRSTREGDITGELFF
TGTGCCAGCAGGAGCACCCGGGAGGGGGACATTACCGGGGAGCTGTTTTTT
>.|many|TRBV5-8|TRBJ1-1|13
CASSWGQVIEAFF
TGTGCCAGCAGCTGGGGTCAGGTGATCGAAGCTTTCTTT
>.|.|TRBV2|TRBJ2-5|14
CASSYSGRSETQYF
TGTGCCAGCAGTTACTCGGGCAGATCTGAGACCCAGTACTTC
>.|.|TRBV9|TRBJ1-4|15
CASSGRGLADEKLFF
TGTGCCAGCAGCGGAAGGGGACTAGCGGATGAAAAACTGTTTTTT
>TRBD1|.|TRBV15|TRBJ1-5|15
CATSSLTGANQPQHF
TGTGCCACCAGCAGCCTGACAGGGGCCAATCAGCCCCAGCATTTT
>.|many|TRBV19|TRBJ1-5|13
CASSLYRDQPQHF
TGTGCCAGTAGCCTGTACAGGGATCAGCCCCAGCATTTT
>.|many|TRBV6-5|TRBJ2-5|13
CASRDPSGETQYF
TGTGCCAGCAGAGACCCGTCGGGAGAGACCCAGTACTTC